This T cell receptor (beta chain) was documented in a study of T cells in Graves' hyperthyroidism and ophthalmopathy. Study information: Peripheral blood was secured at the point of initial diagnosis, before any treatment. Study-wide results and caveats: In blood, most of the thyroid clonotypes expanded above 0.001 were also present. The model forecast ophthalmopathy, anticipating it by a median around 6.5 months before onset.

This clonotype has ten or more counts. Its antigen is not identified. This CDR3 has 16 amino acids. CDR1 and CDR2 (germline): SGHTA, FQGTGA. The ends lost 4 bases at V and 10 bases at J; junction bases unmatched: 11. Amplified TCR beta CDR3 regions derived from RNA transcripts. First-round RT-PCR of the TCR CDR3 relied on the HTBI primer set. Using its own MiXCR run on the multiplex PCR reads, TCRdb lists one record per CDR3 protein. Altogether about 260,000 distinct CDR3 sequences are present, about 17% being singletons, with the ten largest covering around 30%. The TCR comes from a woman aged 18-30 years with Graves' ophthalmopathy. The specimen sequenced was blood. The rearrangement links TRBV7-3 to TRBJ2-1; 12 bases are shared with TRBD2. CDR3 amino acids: CASSSGFRTSGIEQFF. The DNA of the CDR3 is TGTGCCAGCAGCTCGGGGTTCCGGACTAGCGGGATAGAGCAGTTCTTC.